The 3 T cell receptor beta chains below come from one sample, sequenced in a study of blood T cell repertoires in COVID-19. The method was immunoSEQ multiplex PCR; TCRdb's version includes in-frame clones alone and lacks a portion of them. The table records 250,000 or so clones, over 80% of them present only once. Sequencing used PBMCs or T cells enriched from blood (not recorded which). The receptors stem from a woman aged 25 to 39 with acute COVID-19.

V and J are TRBV5-1 and TRBJ1-1; possibly TRBD1 for D (5 bases). V gave up 4 bases and J gave up 1 base, with 11 bases separating them. The CDR3 loop spans 14 amino acids. The V gene's germline CDR1 is SGHRS and CDR2 YFSETQ. CDR3 sequence (DNA): TGCGCCAGCAGCGTCGGACACAAGAACACTGAAGCTTTCTTT. Its protein is CASSVGHKNTEAFF.

The gene calls are TRBV7-9 and TRBJ2-3, with 10 bases aligning to TRBD1. The V gene's germline CDR1 is SEHNR and CDR2 FQNEAQ (reference sequence). There are 14 residues in the CDR3. J gave up 1 base and V 9 bases, and 4 bases lay outside the gene matches. CDR3 region: CASSGQGGTDTQYF. DNA for the CDR3: TGTGCCAGTAGCGGACAGGGGGGCACAGATACGCAGTATTTT.

This chain joins TRBV5-1 and TRBJ2-1; D not certain. Trimming cost V 0 bases and J 4 bases, with 8 bases left between them. There are 14 residues in the CDR3. The germline V gene encodes CDR1 SGHRS and CDR2 YFSETQ. This CDR3 reads CASSLAAAYNEQFF. CDR3 DNA sequence: TGCGCCAGCAGCTTGGCCGCGGCTTACAATGAGCAGTTCTTC.